The 29 T cell receptor beta chains presented below share a single source sample, sequenced in a study of PD-1 blockade in mismatch repair-deficient tumors. Measured with immunoSEQ multiplex PCR; TCRdb has only the in-frame clones, and not every one. The repertoire has several thousand clones, about 88% of them found once; the top ten carry about 15%. No antigens are known for them. Time point of the sample: roughly 11-day in vitro stimulation with candidate mutation-associated neoantigen peptide 1. The sequences come from cells cultured in vitro, collected from a patient treated with pembrolizumab. These receptors all stem from an adult with mismatch repair-deficient cancer.

V gene TRBV6-1 combines with J gene TRBJ2-7; 9 bases map to TRBD1. Trimming cost V 10 bases and J 3 bases; bases outside gene matches: 10. CDR3 size: 14 residues. The germline V gene encodes CDR1 MNHNS and CDR2 SASEGT. CDR3 coding DNA: TGTGCCAACCGCGTGGGACAGGGAAACTACGAGCAGTACTTC. The encoded protein is CANRVGQGNYEQYF.

The chain has TRBV7-3 and TRBJ2-2, with 10 nucleotides matching TRBD2. The ends lost 5 bases at V and 5 bases at J; junction bases unmatched: 5. Germline V lookup: CDR1 SGHTA, CDR2 FQGTGA. This CDR3 has 15 amino acids. The CDR3 reads CASSPAGGSTGELFF. The CDR3 nucleotides read TGTGCCAGCAGCCCAGCGGGAGGGAGTACCGGGGAGCTGTTTTTT.

The chain is built from TRBV5-1 and TRBJ2-1, with 9 bases identical to TRBD1. CDR1 SGHRS and CDR2 YFSETQ come from the germline V gene. The CDR3 extends over 15 amino acids. J was trimmed by 2 bases and V by 4 bases; bases with no gene match: 4. The CDR3 reads CASSTTGGPYNEQFF. The CDR3 DNA follows: TGCGCCAGCAGCACCACAGGGGGCCCCTACAATGAGCAGTTCTTC.

The rearrangement uses TRBV9 and TRBJ2-5; 15 bases are shared with TRBD2. The CDR3 is made up of 16 amino acids. Trimming cost V 7 bases and J 4 bases; bases outside gene matches: 8. Germline V gives CDR1 SGDLS, CDR2 YYNGEE. As DNA, the CDR3 is TGTGCCAGCTCGGGGGGACTAGCGGGAGGACGAGAGACCCAGTACTTC. Translating gives CASSGGLAGGRETQYF. The variable domain in full, completed from reference TRBV9 and TRBJ2-5, reads DSGVTQTPKHLITATGQRVTLRCSPRSGDLSVYWYQQSLDQGLQFLIQYYNGEERAKGNILERFSAQQFPDLHSELNLSSLELGDSALYFCASSGGLAGGRETQYFGPGTRLLVL.

In regard to this clone: Other DNA sequences in this specimen translate into the identical CDR3. The chain is built from TRBV5-1 and TRBJ1-1, with D unresolved. This CDR3 has 14 residues. V was pared by 0 bases and J by 11 bases, with 17 bases between. Per the germline V gene, CDR1 is SGHRS and CDR2 is YFSETQ. This chain's CDR3 is CASSLESNPARAFF. The CDR3 nucleotides are TGCGCCAGCAGCTTGGAGTCTAACCCTGCGCGCGCTTTCTTT.

This chain joins TRBV7-3 and TRBJ2-3; the D gene is possibly TRBD2 (6 bases). The CDR3 covers 16 residues. V dropped 5 bases and J dropped 0 bases, with 15 bases sitting between them. Germline lookup yields CDR1 SGHTA and CDR2 FQGTGA. The CDR3 protein is CASSAGLQPSTDTQYF. The CDR3 DNA reads as TGTGCCAGCAGCGCGGGACTGCAACCTAGCACAGATACGCAGTATTTT.

V usage is TRBV28 and J usage is TRBJ1-2; D gene unclear. The CDR3 covers 13 residues. Germline CDR1 reads MDHEN; CDR2 reads SYDVKM. V lost 8 bases and J lost 3, with 13 bases in between. CDR3 sequence: CASQPGRYYGYTF. The CDR3 DNA sequence: TGTGCCAGCCAACCCGGACGGTACTATGGCTACACCTTC.

J is TRBJ2-5 and V is TRBV27; 11 bases match TRBD1. Germline lookup yields CDR1 MNHEY and CDR2 SMNVEV (reference sequence). The CDR3 has 13 residues. V gave up 8 bases and J gave up 7 bases; unmatched junction bases: 6. CDR3: CASGTGGHGTQYF. The CDR3 DNA reads TGTGCCAGCGGGACAGGGGGGCACGGGACCCAGTACTTC.

The chain employs TRBV19 and TRBJ2-7; D is possibly TRBD1 (6 bases). Between the trimmed V and J ends, which lost 5 bases and 7 bases, there was a span of 24 bases. Per the germline V gene, CDR1 is LNHDA and CDR2 is SQIVND (reference sequence). This CDR3 has 16 residues. The CDR3 region is CASSARTVSLKWEQYF. The CDR3 coding sequence is TGTGCCAGTAGTGCCAGGACAGTCTCTCTGAAATGGGAGCAGTACTTC.

CDR3 amino acids: CASSPPGQGGFGDNQPQHF. The CDR3 region has the DNA TGTGCCAGCTCACCCCCGGGACAGGGTGGGTTCGGGGATAATCAGCCCCAGCATTTT. This chain joins TRBV18 and TRBJ1-5; 9 nucleotides match TRBD1. The CDR3 runs 19 residues. CDR1 and CDR2 (germline): KGHSH, LQKENI. The V gene end was trimmed by 3 bases and the J gene end by 4 bases; junction bases not matched to a gene: 16. Filled out from reference TRBV18 and TRBJ1-5, the complete variable domain reads NAGVMQNPRHLVRRRGQEARLRCSPMKGHSHVYWYRQLPEEGLKFMVYLQKENIIDESGMPKERFSAEFPKEGPSILRIQQVVRGDSAAYFCASSPPGQGGFGDNQPQHFGDGTRLSIL.

The chain is built from TRBV5-1 and TRBJ2-7; D might be TRBD1 (6 bases). Trimming cost V 2 bases and J 3 bases, with 9 bases left between them. The germline CDR1 and CDR2 sequences are SGHRS and YFSETQ. The CDR3 is 13 amino acids. As DNA, the CDR3 is TGCGCCAGCAGCTTAACAGGGAACTACGAGCAGTACTTC. The encoded protein is CASSLTGNYEQYF.

V and J are TRBV27 and TRBJ1-5, with D possibly TRBD1 on 6 matching bases. Germline V gives CDR1 MNHEY, CDR2 SMNVEV (reference sequence). Between the trimmed V and J ends, which lost 2 bases and 2 bases, there was a span of 10 bases. This CDR3 region has 15 residues. In DNA, the CDR3 is TGTGCCAGCAGTTTAGGGGGCTGGGGCAATCAGCCCCAGCATTTT. It encodes CASSLGGWGNQPQHF.

This clone has only one observation. The chain is built from TRBV27 and TRBJ1-3; the match to TRBD1 covers 10 bases. Germline values: CDR1 MNHEY, CDR2 SMNVEV (reference sequence). The V and J ends lost 8 bases and 7 bases, in that order; junction bases with no gene match: 8. CDR3 length equals 14 residues. The CDR3, as DNA: TGTGCCAGCCAGAGACAGGGGGCGGCGAACACCATATATTTT. It encodes CASQRQGAANTIYF.

The V call is TRBV6-5, the J call TRBJ1-2, with D maybe TRBD1 (5 bases). The germline V gene encodes CDR1 MNHEY and CDR2 SVGAGI. The CDR3 runs to 13 residues. V was pared by 6 bases and J by 2 bases, with 10 bases between. This CDR3 reads CASSSTDNYGYTF. The CDR3 DNA sequence: TGTGCCAGCAGCTCGACAGACAACTATGGCTACACCTTC.

The chain links TRBV28 to TRBJ2-1, with TRBD1 matching 7 bases. The germline V gene encodes CDR1 MDHEN and CDR2 SYDVKM. V gave up 3 bases and J gave up 2 bases; unmatched junction bases: 7. The CDR3 loop spans 16 amino acids. In nucleotides, the CDR3 is TGTGCCAGCAGTTTTGAGACAGGGAGAGCCTACAATGAGCAGTTCTTC. Translated, it gives CASSFETGRAYNEQFF.

This clone was seen once. The V and J genes are TRBV19 and TRBJ2-7; TRBD1 matches at 8 bases. The V and J ends lost 2 bases and 4 bases, in that order; junction bases with no gene match: 13. Germline lookup yields CDR1 LNHDA and CDR2 SQIVND (reference sequence). CDR3 size: 17 residues. This chain's CDR3 is CASSISHGQGRLYEQYF. CDR3 nucleotides: TGTGCCAGTAGTATATCCCACGGACAGGGTCGGTTATACGAGCAGTACTTC.

This chain connects TRBV28 to TRBJ1-1; D is uncertain. Trimming took off 3 bases at V and 1 base at J, with 6 bases between the two ends. From germline, CDR1 is MDHEN and CDR2 SYDVKM. The CDR3 runs 13 residues. The CDR3 region has the DNA TGTGCCAGCAGTTTCAGAGGGAACACTGAAGCTTTCTTT. Amino acids: CASSFRGNTEAFF. Complete variable domain (other parts from reference TRBV28 and TRBJ1-1): DVKVTQSSRYLVKRTGEKVFLECVQDMDHENMFWYRQDPGLGLRLIYFSYDVKMKEKGDIPEGYSVSREKKERFSLILESASTNQTSMYLCASSFRGNTEAFFGQGTRLTVV.

The genes are TRBV14 and TRBJ1-1, with D possibly being TRBD1 (5 bases). Deletions cut 4 bases from V and 4 bases from J, with 10 bases between. CDR3 length equals 13 residues. Looked up from germline, CDR1 is SGHDN and CDR2 is FVKESK. For the CDR3, the DNA is TGTGCCAGCAGCCCGGGGAGGGGCACTGAAGCTTTCTTT. Amino acid sequence: CASSPGRGTEAFF.

This clone occurred a few times. The V call is TRBV4-2, the J call TRBJ2-1, with 8 bases identical to TRBD2. The CDR3 is 15 amino acids. Germline CDR1 LGHNA, CDR2 YNFKEQ. V lost 1 base to trimming and J lost 7 bases; unmatched junction nucleotides: 6. The CDR3 region has the DNA TGTGCCAGCAGCCAAGCGGGTGCTAGCGGGAATGAGCAGTTCTTC. Amino acids: CASSQAGASGNEQFF.

This sequence joins TRBV5-4 and TRBJ2-7; no firm D call. Trimming cost V 2 bases and J 3 bases, with 9 bases left between them. The CDR3 runs to 13 residues. Germline loops: CDR1 SGHNT, CDR2 YYREEE (reference sequence). CDR3 sequence: CASSLKSGYEQYF. CDR3 DNA sequence: TGTGCCAGCAGCTTAAAGTCTGGCTACGAGCAGTACTTC.

This chain connects TRBV11-2 to TRBJ2-2; 9 nucleotides align to TRBD1. The CDR3 has 16 residues. Unmatched junction bases numbered 9, after V lost 6 bases and J lost 4 bases. Germline values: CDR1 SGHAT, CDR2 FQNNGV. CDR3 bases: TGTGCCAGCAGGGGGCCGGGACAGGGCTTCACCGGGGAGCTGTTTTTT. It specifies CASRGPGQGFTGELFF.

This chain joins TRBV7-9 and TRBJ1-3; D is undetermined. Germline CDR1 is SEHNR and CDR2 is FQNEAQ (reference sequence). CDR3 length equals 13 residues. The V gene lost 5 bases and the J gene lost 0 bases, with 5 bases spanning the gap. CDR3 amino acids: CASSRGSGNTIYF. In DNA form, the CDR3 reads TGTGCCAGCAGCCGGGGCTCTGGAAACACCATATATTTT.

The chain recombines TRBV2 with TRBJ1-2; the D gene is possibly TRBD1 (5 bases). V lost 7 bases to trimming and J lost 2 bases, with 11 bases between them. Germline V gene sequence: CDR1 SNHLY, CDR2 FYNNEI. This CDR3 has 13 amino acids. The CDR3 here is CASNVRDNYGYTF. The CDR3, as DNA: TGTGCCAGCAATGTCCGGGACAACTATGGCTACACCTTC.

The chain links TRBV9 to TRBJ2-7, with 7 bases matching TRBD1. CDR3 size: 14 residues. Germline loops: CDR1 SGDLS, CDR2 YYNGEE. V trimming: 4 bases; J trimming: 4 bases; junction bases outside the gene matches: 8. DNA for the CDR3: TGTGCCAGCAGCTTAACCGGGACAGCATACGAGCAGTACTTC. Translated, it gives CASSLTGTAYEQYF.

J is TRBJ1-4 and V is TRBV7-9; D ambiguous. V shed 2 bases and J shed 10 bases, with 14 bases lying between them. This CDR3 has 14 residues. From germline, CDR1 is SEHNR and CDR2 FQNEAQ (reference sequence). CDR3 DNA: TGTGCCAGCAGCTTAAGTTGGTCGGAGGGAAAACTGTTTTTT. It yields the protein CASSLSWSEGKLFF.

This chain uses TRBV7-9 with TRBJ2-2, with D perhaps TRBD1 or TRBD2 (5 bases each). In germline, CDR1 is SEHNR, CDR2 FQNEAQ (reference sequence). Trimming removed 0 bases from V and 2 bases from J, with 7 bases in between. CDR3 size: 15 residues. The CDR3 sequence is CASSLAGTNTGELFF. The CDR3 coding sequence is TGTGCCAGCAGCTTAGCGGGGACCAACACCGGGGAGCTGTTTTTT. Variable domain in full (rest from reference TRBV7-9 and TRBJ2-2): DTGVSQNPRHKITKRGQNVTFRCDPISEHNRLYWYRQTLGQGPEFLTYFQNEAQLEKSRLLSDRFSAERPKGSFSTLEIQRTEQGDSAMYLCASSLAGTNTGELFFGEGSRLTVL.

This clone has just one count. The rearrangement links TRBV30 to TRBJ2-1; either TRBD1 or TRBD2 may supply D (5 bases each). V was clipped by 2 bases and J by 0 bases, with 11 bases between them. The CDR3 is 15 amino acids. Germline V gene sequence: CDR1 GTSNPN, CDR2 SVGIG (reference sequence). As DNA, the CDR3 is TGTGCCTGGAGTCGGGACCTCAGCTCCTACAATGAGCAGTTCTTC. It yields the protein CAWSRDLSSYNEQFF.

On this clone: The junction departs from germline at one end; a sequencing error may be responsible. Other DNA variants within this sample encode the same CDR3. The chain has TRBV30 and TRBJ1-1; 8 bases align to TRBD1. The CDR3 is 16 residues long. Germline CDR1 and CDR2: GTSNPN and SVGIG (reference sequence). The CDR3 sequence is CAWSRGQGAGNTEAFF. DNA for the CDR3: TGTGCCTGGAGTCGAGGGCAGGGGGCCGGGAACACTGAAGCCTTCTTT. Drawing the rest from reference TRBV30 and TRBJ1-1, the complete variable domain is SQTIHQWPATLVQPVGSPLSLECTVEGTSNPNLYWYRQAAGRGLQLLFYSVGIGQISSEVPQNLSASRPQDRQFILSSKKLLLSDSGFYLCAWSRGQGAGNTEAFFGQGTRLTVV.

The rearrangement links TRBV2 to TRBJ2-1; the D gene is possibly TRBD1 (6 bases). V dropped 8 bases and J dropped 8 bases, with 13 bases sitting between them. The CDR3 runs to 12 residues. Germline-derived CDR1 and CDR2 are SNHLY and FYNNEI. The CDR3 region is CASRTGSHEQFF. In DNA, the CDR3 is TGTGCCAGCCGCACAGGGAGCCATGAGCAGTTCTTC.